These 3 T cell receptor beta chains were all obtained from the same sample, sequenced in a study of T cells expressing NK-cell markers. TCRdb reworked the 5' RACE reads into one entry per CDR3 protein, no DNA. This sample contains about 540,000 distinct CDR3 sequences. Sequenced sample: blood T cells: a sorted CD56 or NKG2C T cell subset, CD4+ or CD8+ T cells, or bulk PBMC T cells (not recorded which). The receptor set was obtained from a young man in good health.

V gene TRBV7-3 combines with J gene TRBJ1-2. The germline V gene encodes CDR1 SGHTA and CDR2 FQGTGA. The CDR3 runs 14 residues. The CDR3 reads CASSEKPGLYGYTF.

The chain combines TRBV25-1 with TRBJ1-1; TCRdb reports TRBD1, a call that lacks DNA to check it against. This CDR3 is built from 14 residues. Looked up from germline, CDR1 is MGHDK and CDR2 is SYGVNS. This chain's CDR3 is CASSVPGTGFEAFF.

This chain joins TRBV29-1 and TRBJ2-5; TCRdb's D gene call, TRBD2, goes unchecked for lack of DNA. The CDR3 sequence is 14 residues long. Germline CDR1 and CDR2: SQVTM and ANQGSEA. The CDR3 reads CSVAGGFRGETQYF.